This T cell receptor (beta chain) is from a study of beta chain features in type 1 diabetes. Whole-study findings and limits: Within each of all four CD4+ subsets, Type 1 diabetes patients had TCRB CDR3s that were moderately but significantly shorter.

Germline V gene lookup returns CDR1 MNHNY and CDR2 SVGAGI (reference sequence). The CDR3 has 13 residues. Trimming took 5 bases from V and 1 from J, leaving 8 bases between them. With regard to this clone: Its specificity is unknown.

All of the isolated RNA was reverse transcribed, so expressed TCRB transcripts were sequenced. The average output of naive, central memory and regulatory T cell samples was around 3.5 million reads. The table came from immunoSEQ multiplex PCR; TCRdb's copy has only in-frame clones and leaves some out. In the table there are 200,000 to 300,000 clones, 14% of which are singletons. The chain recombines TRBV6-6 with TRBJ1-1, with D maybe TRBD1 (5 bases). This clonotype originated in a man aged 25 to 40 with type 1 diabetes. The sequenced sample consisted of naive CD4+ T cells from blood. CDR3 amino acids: CASSATGNTEAFF. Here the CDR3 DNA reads TGTGCCAGCAGTGCCACAGGGAACACTGAAGCTTTCTTT.